The clone carrying this T cell receptor beta chain has a handful of counts. The antigen remains undetermined. The data belong to a study of radiotherapy plus CTLA-4 blockade in lung cancer. Study results and limitations: Clones derived from tumor TCRs expanded in blood after radiotherapy plus ipilimumab. Response, reportedly, was best predicted by interferon-beta along with early blood T cell clone dynamics.

Sequencing was performed with immunoSEQ multiplex PCR; in TCRdb, only in-frame clones are kept and a portion is missing. The sample shows 100,000 to 150,000 clones, 75% to 90% of them seen only once. Germline V gives CDR1 SGHNT, CDR2 YYREEE (reference sequence). The CDR3 sequence is 15 residues long. Between the trimmed V and J ends, which lost 3 bases and 0 bases, there was a span of 13 bases. The rearrangement uses TRBV5-4 and TRBJ2-7; D perhaps matches TRBD2 (6 bases). The clonotype originates from a human donor with non-small cell lung cancer that progressed on radiotherapy plus ipilimumab. This specimen was peripheral blood, taken from a patient treated with radiotherapy plus ipilimumab. The CDR3: CASSSGTLSSYEQYF. The CDR3 coding sequence is TGTGCCAGCAGCTCCGGGACTTTGAGCTCCTACGAGCAGTACTTC.